These 24 T cell receptor beta chains came from one sample sequenced in a study of cytomegalovirus exposure and HLA in healthy donors. PCR used 60 Vbeta primers and 13 Jbeta primers. TCRdb's table, derived via immunoSEQ multiplex PCR, lists solely in-frame clones and lacks some. Reported are 130,000 to 150,000 clones; the ten largest clones contain around 0.96%. The sequenced sample consisted of PBMCs. The receptors here all came from a male donor in good health and CMV-seronegative.

V is TRBV7-6 and J is TRBJ2-7; D ambiguous. This CDR3 contains 13 residues. V was trimmed by 2 bases and J by 6 bases, leaving 11 bases between them. CDR1 is SGHVS and CDR2 is FNYEAQ in the germline V gene. For the CDR3, the DNA is TGTGCCAGCAGCTTACGAGAGTCGGGCGAGCAGTACTTC. This gives the protein CASSLRESGEQYF.

The chain joins TRBV7-9 to TRBJ1-2, with D possibly matching TRBD1 (5 bases). This CDR3 is built from 14 residues. Germline values: CDR1 SEHNR, CDR2 FQNEAQ (reference sequence). V gave up 3 bases and J gave up 3 bases, with 11 bases separating them. The CDR3 reads CASSFRRGDYGYTF. DNA for the CDR3: TGTGCCAGCAGCTTCCGACGGGGGGACTATGGCTACACCTTC.

The chain employs TRBV7-6 and TRBJ2-1; unclear D gene. This CDR3 has 13 amino acids. Looked up from germline, CDR1 is SGHVS and CDR2 is FNYEAQ. Trimming took 1 base from V and 5 from J, leaving 6 bases between them. In DNA, the CDR3 is TGTGCCAGCAGCTTAGGCCCGGACAATGAGCAGTTCTTC. Its translation is CASSLGPDNEQFF.

J is TRBJ2-3 and V is TRBV5-1, with D hard to call. Between the trimmed V and J ends, which lost 1 base and 2 bases, there was a span of 5 bases. CDR3 length equals 13 residues. Looked up from germline, CDR1 is SGHRS and CDR2 is YFSETQ. CDR3 bases: TGCGCCAGCAGCTTGTTTCACACAGATACGCAGTATTTT. Translated, it gives CASSLFHTDTQYF.

The chain is built from TRBV7-6 and TRBJ2-5; 7 bases line up with TRBD2. V was clipped by 2 bases and J by 2 bases; unmatched bases: 5. Germline V gene data show CDR1 as SGHVS and CDR2 as FNYEAQ. The CDR3 consists of 15 residues. The CDR3 reads CASSLSRDYQETQYF. The CDR3 coding sequence is TGTGCCAGCAGCTTAAGTCGGGACTATCAAGAGACCCAGTACTTC.

The rearrangement links TRBV5-1 to TRBJ1-1; 8 bases map to TRBD1. The CDR3 covers 16 residues. Germline lookup yields CDR1 SGHRS and CDR2 YFSETQ. V lost 4 bases and J lost 3; bases outside the gene matches: 11. The CDR3 DNA reads TGCGCCAGCAGCGCAGGCCCCTTGGACAGGGACACTGAAGCTTTCTTT. Translation: CASSAGPLDRDTEAFF.

The chain is built from TRBV4-2 and TRBJ2-2; perhaps TRBD1 as D (6 bases). The germline V and J ends were trimmed by 1 base and 5 bases, with 11 bases remaining between them. CDR3 length: 15 residues. Germline CDR1 reads LGHNA; CDR2 reads YNFKEQ. The CDR3 DNA sequence: TGTGCCAGCAGCCAAGTTGGGCAGGGGACCGGGGAGCTGTTTTTT. This translates into CASSQVGQGTGELFF.

V and J are TRBV19 and TRBJ2-1; weak D call: TRBD2 (6 bases). Per the germline V gene, CDR1 is LNHDA and CDR2 is SQIVND (reference sequence). CDR3 length: 15 residues. V dropped 3 bases and J dropped 7 bases, with 16 bases sitting between them. This chain's CDR3 is CASSIGGFAGNEQFF. The CDR3 DNA follows: TGTGCCAGTAGTATTGGCGGGTTTGCGGGAAATGAGCAGTTCTTC.

J is TRBJ1-5 and V is TRBV6-5, with D tentatively TRBD1 (5 bases). Trimming pared 3 bases from V and 5 bases from J, leaving 11 bases between. The CDR3 consists of 14 residues. Germline CDR1 MNHEY, CDR2 SVGAGI. The CDR3: CASSYSRQHQPQHF. The CDR3 DNA sequence: TGTGCCAGCAGTTATTCGAGACAGCATCAGCCCCAGCATTTT.

The CDR3: CASVGRGRETQYF. For the CDR3, the DNA is TGTGCCAGTGTGGGCAGGGGGAGAGAGACCCAGTACTTC. This chain uses TRBV19 with TRBJ2-5, with 7 bases fitting TRBD1. The CDR3 runs 13 residues. Losses at the gene ends were 8 bases for V and 4 bases for J; bases not matched to a gene: 7. Germline V gene sequence: CDR1 LNHDA, CDR2 SQIVND (reference sequence). The full variable domain, completed using reference TRBV19 and TRBJ2-5, is DGGITQSPKYLFRKEGQNVTLSCEQNLNHDAMYWYRQDPGQGLRLIYYSQIVNDFQKGDIAEGYSVSREKKESFPLTVTSAQKNPTAFYLCASVGRGRETQYFGPGTRLLVL.

The rearrangement links TRBV2 to TRBJ1-6, with 8 bases lining up with TRBD1. This CDR3 is built from 15 residues. In germline, CDR1 is SNHLY, CDR2 FYNNEI. J lost 10 bases, V lost 4 bases, and 9 bases had no gene match. The CDR3 DNA is TGTGCCAGCAGTGCCCGAACAGGGGGTTTGTCACCCCTCCACTTT. Translation: CASSARTGGLSPLHF.

The chain employs TRBV27 and TRBJ2-7, with 8 nucleotides matching TRBD2. Looked up from germline, CDR1 is MNHEY and CDR2 is SMNVEV (reference sequence). The CDR3 consists of 16 residues. Losses at the gene ends were 5 bases for V and 0 bases for J; bases not matched to a gene: 9. CDR3 region: CASSLTSAPSSYEQYF. In DNA form, the CDR3 reads TGTGCCAGCAGTCTGACTAGCGCCCCGAGCTCCTACGAGCAGTACTTC.

The rearrangement joins TRBV6-5 to TRBJ2-7, with D possibly matching TRBD2 (6 bases). The germline gives CDR1 MNHEY, CDR2 SVGAGI. Trimming cost V 5 bases and J 6 bases, with 8 bases left between them. The CDR3 has 11 amino acids. The CDR3 region has the DNA TGTGCCAGCAGTGAAGCGGGCGAGCAGTACTTC. This encodes CASSEAGEQYF.

The rearrangement uses TRBV9 and TRBJ2-3; D not certain. The CDR3 has 12 residues. V was pared by 4 bases and J by 2 bases, with 5 bases between. Germline values: CDR1 SGDLS, CDR2 YYNGEE. DNA for the CDR3: TGTGCCAGCAGCCCCATCACAGATACGCAGTATTTT. Its translation: CASSPITDTQYF. Full variable domain (rest looked up from reference TRBV9 and TRBJ2-3): DSGVTQTPKHLITATGQRVTLRCSPRSGDLSVYWYQQSLDQGLQFLIQYYNGEERAKGNILERFSAQQFPDLHSELNLSSLELGDSALYFCASSPITDTQYFGPGTRLTVL.

The gene calls are TRBV6-1 and TRBJ1-2, with D possibly being TRBD1 (6 bases). The CDR3 runs 14 residues. Looked up from germline, CDR1 is MNHNS and CDR2 is SASEGT. Trimming removed 4 bases at V and 2 bases at J, with 11 bases between. This CDR3 reads CASSAAGENYGYTF. The CDR3, as DNA: TGTGCCAGCAGTGCGGCAGGGGAAAACTATGGCTACACCTTC.

V is TRBV6-1 and J is TRBJ1-3, with a tentative D call TRBD1 (5 bases). In germline, CDR1 is MNHNS, CDR2 SASEGT. The CDR3 spans 13 residues. Trimming cost V 3 bases and J 3 bases, with 6 bases left between them. CDR3 in amino acids: CASSDRDGNTIYF. The CDR3 DNA reads as TGTGCCAGCAGTGACAGGGATGGAAACACCATATATTTT.

The genes are TRBV5-1 and TRBJ2-7; the match to TRBD1 covers 7 bases. The germline V gene has CDR1 SGHRS and CDR2 YFSETQ. V shed 3 bases, J shed 3 bases, and the junction held 0 bases outside the gene matches. The length of the CDR3 is 12 residues. Here the CDR3 reads CASSWTGYEQYF. The DNA for the CDR3 is TGCGCCAGCAGCTGGACAGGCTACGAGCAGTACTTC.

The J gene is TRBJ1-1, the V gene TRBV7-2; D uncertain. The CDR3 consists of 15 residues. V lost 6 bases and J 0 bases, leaving 14 bases between the germline ends. Per germline, CDR1 SGHTA and CDR2 FQGNSA. The CDR3 loop is CASRILTELNTEAFF. The CDR3 nucleotides read TGTGCCAGCAGGATACTGACTGAGCTGAACACTGAAGCTTTCTTT.

The chain joins TRBV7-3 to TRBJ1-2, with 9 bases that match TRBD1. The ends lost 5 bases at V and 1 base at J; junction bases unmatched: 5. In germline, CDR1 is SGHTA, CDR2 FQGTGA. This CDR3 has 15 amino acids. In DNA form, the CDR3 reads TGTGCCAGCAGCCCCGGGACAGGGCATAACTATGGCTACACCTTC. It translates to CASSPGTGHNYGYTF.

The genes are TRBV7-2 and TRBJ2-1, with 9 positions matching TRBD1. Germline V gene lookup returns CDR1 SGHTA and CDR2 FQGNSA. The CDR3 runs to 15 residues. Unmatched junction bases numbered 6, after V lost 4 bases and J lost 5 bases. The chain's CDR3 is CASSSTGTGNNEQFF. The CDR3 bases are TGTGCCAGCAGCTCCACTGGGACAGGGAACAATGAGCAGTTCTTC.

The chain employs TRBV25-1 and TRBJ1-2, with D perhaps matching TRBD1 (5 bases). The V and J ends lost 2 bases and 2 bases respectively, with 9 bases between them. Germline values: CDR1 MGHDK, CDR2 SYGVNS. This CDR3 contains 14 residues. Here the CDR3 DNA reads TGTGCCAGCAGTGAAAGGGGTGTAAACTATGGCTACACCTTC. Translated, it gives CASSERGVNYGYTF.

The gene calls are TRBV7-8 and TRBJ2-3; a weak D match, TRBD2 (6 bases). CDR1 SGHVS and CDR2 FQNEAQ come from the germline V gene. Trimming removed 3 bases at V and 0 bases at J, with 16 bases between. This CDR3 is 17 amino acids long. The CDR3 DNA reads as TGTGCCAGCAGCTTGAGGGCCGGGGGAGTTAGCACAGATACGCAGTATTTT. Amino acid sequence: CASSLRAGGVSTDTQYF.

The J gene is TRBJ2-2, the V gene TRBV11-2; 14 positions match TRBD2. J gave up 4 bases and V 5 bases, and 6 bases lay outside the gene matches. This CDR3 comprises 17 residues. Germline assignment: CDR1 SGHAT and CDR2 FQNNGV. For the CDR3, the DNA is TGTGCCAGCAGCCCGGGACTAGCGGGAGTCGGCACCGGGGAGCTGTTTTTT. Translated: CASSPGLAGVGTGELFF.

Comments on this clone: A read error may account for a junction end that differs from germline. V usage is TRBV6-5 and J usage is TRBJ1-5; 7 nucleotides line up with TRBD1. Germline CDR1 MNHEY, CDR2 SVGAGI. This CDR3 comprises 11 residues. The DNA for the CDR3 is TGTGCCAGCACCAATACAGGGGCCTCCTATTTT. Translated: CASTNTGASYF.